This entry is about one T cell receptor (beta chain). The target antigen is unknown. This record comes from a study of cytomegalovirus exposure and HLA in healthy donors. Samples came from healthy bone marrow donors. Study-level points and caveats: Several top significant clusters appeared, in a later analysis, to be linked to common viral pathogens. V- and J-gene trimming of TCR beta was linked (in a later analysis) to a missense DCLRE1C variant.

Amplification used 60 Vbeta primers and 13 Jbeta primers. Original processing notes: Around 9.9 million shared chains were among the roughly 80 million unique TCR beta chains that a later analysis counted. Measured with immunoSEQ multiplex PCR; TCRdb has only the in-frame clones, and not every one. V, J and clone size are taken as reported in that table, and D and trimming were inferred from the DNA itself. The data contain about 140,000 clones, around 78% of them seen just once; the ten biggest clones take up about 2.2%. The receptor was isolated from a woman aged 18-29 years in good health and CMV-seropositive. The sample was PBMCs.

The CDR3 here is CASRARSYEQYF. For the CDR3, the DNA is TGTGCCAGCAGAGCCCGCTCCTACGAGCAGTACTTC. V and J are TRBV27 and TRBJ2-7, with no clear D. The germline V and J ends were trimmed by 6 bases and 0 bases, with 6 bases remaining between them. Germline V lookup: CDR1 MNHEY, CDR2 SMNVEV (reference sequence). CDR3 size: 12 residues.